What follows is one T cell receptor (beta chain) and its context. This sample stems from a study of T cell responses to AZD1222 COVID-19 vaccine. The germline CDR1 and CDR2 sequences are SGHRS and YFSETQ. The CDR3 has 14 amino acids. V lost 3 bases, J lost 3 bases, and 9 bases lay in between. Profiled with immunoSEQ multiplex PCR; TCRdb holds only in-frame clones, not every one. The sample gives roughly 140,000 clones, roughly nine tenths of which show up once; approximately 7% is in the top ten. Sequences were derived from peripheral blood, sampled after recovery from COVID-19. The receptor's source is an adult who had recovered from COVID-19. The chain links TRBV5-1 to TRBJ2-2, with D possibly matching TRBD1 (6 bases). CDR3 sequence (DNA): TGCGCCAGCAGCTCGAGGACAGACACCGGGGAGCTGTTTTTT. It encodes CASSSRTDTGELFF.